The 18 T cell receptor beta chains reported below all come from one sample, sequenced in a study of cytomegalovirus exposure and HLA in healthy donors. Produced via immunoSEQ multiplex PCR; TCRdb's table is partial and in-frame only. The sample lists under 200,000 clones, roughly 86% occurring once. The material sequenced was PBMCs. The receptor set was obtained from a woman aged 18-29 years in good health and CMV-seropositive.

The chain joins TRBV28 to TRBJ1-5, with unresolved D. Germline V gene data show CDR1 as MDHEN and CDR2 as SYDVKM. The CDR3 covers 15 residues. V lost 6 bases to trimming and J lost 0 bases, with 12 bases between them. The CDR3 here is CASSSADYSNQPQHF. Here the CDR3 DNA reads TGTGCCAGCAGCTCAGCGGACTATAGCAATCAGCCCCAGCATTTT.

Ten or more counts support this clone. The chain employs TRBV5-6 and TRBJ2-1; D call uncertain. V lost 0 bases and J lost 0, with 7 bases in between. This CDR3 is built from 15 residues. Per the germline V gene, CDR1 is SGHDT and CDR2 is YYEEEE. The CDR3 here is CASSLERSSYNEQFF. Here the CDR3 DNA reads TGTGCCAGCAGCTTGGAGCGTAGCTCCTACAATGAGCAGTTCTTC.

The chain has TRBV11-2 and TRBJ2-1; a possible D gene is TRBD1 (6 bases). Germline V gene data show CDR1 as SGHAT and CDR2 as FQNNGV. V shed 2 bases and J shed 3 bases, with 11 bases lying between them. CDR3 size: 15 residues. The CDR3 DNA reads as TGTGCCAGCAGCTTACAGGGGAGTTTCTACAATGAGCAGTTCTTC. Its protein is CASSLQGSFYNEQFF.

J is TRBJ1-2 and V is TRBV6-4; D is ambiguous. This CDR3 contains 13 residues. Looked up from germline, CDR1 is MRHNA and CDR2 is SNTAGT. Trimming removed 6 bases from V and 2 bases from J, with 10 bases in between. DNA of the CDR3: TGTGCCAGCAGCTACGTTAGAAACTATGGCTACACCTTC. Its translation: CASSYVRNYGYTF.

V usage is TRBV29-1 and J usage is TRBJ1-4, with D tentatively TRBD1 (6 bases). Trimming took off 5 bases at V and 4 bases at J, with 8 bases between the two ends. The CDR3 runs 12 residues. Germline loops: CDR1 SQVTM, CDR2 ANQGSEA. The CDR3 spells CSVKQGNEKLFF. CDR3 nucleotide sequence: TGCAGCGTTAAACAGGGTAATGAAAAACTGTTTTTT. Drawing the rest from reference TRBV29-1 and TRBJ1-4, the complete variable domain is SAVISQKPSRDICQRGTSLTIQCQVDSQVTMMFWYRQQPGQSLTLIATANQGSEATYESGFVIDKFPISRPNLTFSTLTVSNMSPEDSSIYLCSVKQGNEKLFFGSGTQLSVL.

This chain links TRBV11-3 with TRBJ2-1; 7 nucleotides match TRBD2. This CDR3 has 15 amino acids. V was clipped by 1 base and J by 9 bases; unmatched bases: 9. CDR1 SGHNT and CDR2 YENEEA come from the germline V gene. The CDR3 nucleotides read TGTGCCAGCAGCTTAGTAGTGGGAGGGCGGAGTGAGCAGTTCTTC. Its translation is CASSLVVGGRSEQFF. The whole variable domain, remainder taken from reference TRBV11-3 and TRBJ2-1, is EAGVVQSPRYKIIEKKQPVAFWCNPISGHNTLYWYLQNLGQGPELLIRYENEEAVDDSQLPKDRFSAERLKGVDSTLKIQPAELGDSAVYLCASSLVVGGRSEQFFGPGTRLTVL.

As DNA, the CDR3 is TGTGCCAGCAGCCTAGGACTAGCGGTGAACACCGGGGAGCTGTTTTTT. Residues: CASSLGLAVNTGELFF. This chain uses TRBV7-2 with TRBJ2-2, with 10 nucleotides matching TRBD2. The CDR3 has 16 residues. CDR1 is SGHTA, CDR2 FQGNSA, per germline. Trimming removed 5 bases from V and 1 base from J; junction bases left unmatched: 4. The whole variable domain, remainder taken from reference TRBV7-2 and TRBJ2-2, is GAGVSQSPSNKVTEKGKDVELRCDPISGHTALYWYRQSLGQGLEFLIYFQGNSAPDKSGLPSDRFSAERTGGSVSTLTIQRTQQEDSAVYLCASSLGLAVNTGELFFGEGSRLTVL.

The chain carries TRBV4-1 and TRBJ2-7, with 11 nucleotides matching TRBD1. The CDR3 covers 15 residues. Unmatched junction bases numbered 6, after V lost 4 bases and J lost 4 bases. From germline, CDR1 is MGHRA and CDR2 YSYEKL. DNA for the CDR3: TGCGCCAGCAGCCCAAGGACAGGGGGCGCGTACGAGCAGTACTTC. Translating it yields CASSPRTGGAYEQYF.

CDR3 residues: CASSQRGGTYEQYF. CDR3 in DNA: TGCGCCAGCAGCCAGAGGGGCGGGACCTACGAGCAGTACTTC. This chain links TRBV4-1 with TRBJ2-7, with TRBD2 as a possible D gene (6 bases). This CDR3 has 14 amino acids. Germline V gene sequence: CDR1 MGHRA, CDR2 YSYEKL. The V gene lost 3 bases and the J gene lost 2 bases, with 11 bases spanning the gap.

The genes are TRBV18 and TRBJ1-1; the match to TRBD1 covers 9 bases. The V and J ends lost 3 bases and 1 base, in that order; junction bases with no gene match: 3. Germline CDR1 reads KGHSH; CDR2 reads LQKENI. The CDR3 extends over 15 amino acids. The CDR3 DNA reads TGTGCCAGCTCACCGGGGACAGGGTGGAACACTGAAGCTTTCTTT. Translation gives CASSPGTGWNTEAFF. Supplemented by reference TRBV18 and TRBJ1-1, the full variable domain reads NAGVMQNPRHLVRRRGQEARLRCSPMKGHSHVYWYRQLPEEGLKFMVYLQKENIIDESGMPKERFSAEFPKEGPSILRIQQVVRGDSAAYFCASSPGTGWNTEAFFGQGTRLTVV.

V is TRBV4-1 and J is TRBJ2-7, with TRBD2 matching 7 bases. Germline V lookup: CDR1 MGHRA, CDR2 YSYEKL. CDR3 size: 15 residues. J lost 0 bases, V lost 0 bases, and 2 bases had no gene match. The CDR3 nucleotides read TGCGCCAGCAGCCAAGAGGGCGGGAGCTCCTACGAGCAGTACTTC. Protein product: CASSQEGGSSYEQYF.

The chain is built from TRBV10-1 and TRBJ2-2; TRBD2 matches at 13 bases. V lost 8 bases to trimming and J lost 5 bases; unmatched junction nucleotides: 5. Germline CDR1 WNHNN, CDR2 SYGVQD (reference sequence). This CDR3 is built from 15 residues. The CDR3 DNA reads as TGCGCCAGCTCGGGACTAGCGGGGTCTACCGGGGAGCTGTTTTTT. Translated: CASSGLAGSTGELFF.

The CDR3 loop reads CASSLAGATGELFF. CDR3 nucleotides: TGCGCCAGCAGCTTGGCCGGTGCTACCGGGGAGCTGTTTTTT. The chain uses TRBV5-1 and TRBJ2-2, with D unresolved. V was trimmed by 0 bases and J by 5 bases, leaving 8 bases between them. Germline V gives CDR1 SGHRS, CDR2 YFSETQ. This CDR3 has 14 residues.

This chain's CDR3 is CASSLTGGSGPEKLFF. The CDR3 region has the DNA TGTGCCAGCAGTCTGACAGGGGGGAGTGGTCCGGAAAAACTGTTTTTT. The chain joins TRBV28 to TRBJ1-4; 9 positions match TRBD1. CDR1 MDHEN and CDR2 SYDVKM come from the germline V gene. The CDR3 contains 16 residues. J lost 8 bases, V lost 5 bases, and 12 bases had no gene match.

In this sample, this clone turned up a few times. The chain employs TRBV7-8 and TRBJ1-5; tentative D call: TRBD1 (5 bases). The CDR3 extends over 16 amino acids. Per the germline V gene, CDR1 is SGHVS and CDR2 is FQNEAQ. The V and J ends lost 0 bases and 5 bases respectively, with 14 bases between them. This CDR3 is CASSLARRGVDQPQHF. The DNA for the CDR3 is TGTGCCAGCAGCTTAGCGAGGAGGGGAGTGGATCAGCCCCAGCATTTT.

CDR3 DNA sequence: TGTGCCAGCGGTAATTCAGGGGGCAGGCTTGAAACTGAAGCTTTCTTT. Its translation: CASGNSGGRLETEAFF. The gene calls are TRBV28 and TRBJ1-1, with TRBD1 matching over 8 bases. The CDR3 has 16 amino acids. Germline V lookup: CDR1 MDHEN, CDR2 SYDVKM. With 8 bases clipped from V and 5 bases from J, the junction kept 16 bases outside the gene matches.

Here the CDR3 reads CASSGQGAADTQYF. The CDR3 region has the DNA TGTGCCAGCTCAGGACAGGGGGCCGCAGATACGCAGTATTTT. This chain uses TRBV18 with TRBJ2-3, with 11 bases lining up with TRBD1. Germline V gives CDR1 KGHSH, CDR2 LQKENI. The length of the CDR3 is 14 residues. V lost 5 bases, J lost 4 bases, and 2 bases stayed unmatched.

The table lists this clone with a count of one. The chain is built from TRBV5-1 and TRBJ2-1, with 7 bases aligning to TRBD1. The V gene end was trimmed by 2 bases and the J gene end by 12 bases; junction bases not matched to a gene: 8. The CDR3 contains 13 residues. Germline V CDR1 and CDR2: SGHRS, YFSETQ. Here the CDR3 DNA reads TGCGCCAGCAGCTTACCCGGACAGGCTGGGCAGTTCTTC. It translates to CASSLPGQAGQFF. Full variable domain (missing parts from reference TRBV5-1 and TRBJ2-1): KAGVTQTPRYLIKTRGQQVTLSCSPISGHRSVSWYQQTPGQGLQFLFEYFSETQRNKGNFPGRFSGRQFSNSRSEMNVSTLELGDSALYLCASSLPGQAGQFFGPGTRLTVL.